This is a list of T cell receptor beta chains from one sample in a study of blood T cell repertoires in COVID-19. This table comes from immunoSEQ multiplex PCR, and its TCRdb copy is limited to in-frame clones, with some not included. Of some 150,000 clones in the sample, 70% to 80% are singletons; the top ten hold approximately 9%. Sequenced input: peripheral blood. These receptors came from a woman aged 45-59 years with active or convalescent COVID-19. Each CDR3 is given with its conserved first and last residue. D genes are given only for firm matches. The listing skips clone size in some rows; elsewhere it reads once, few, many or a size class.

V gene	J gene	D gene	clone size	CDR3 DNA	CDR3 protein
TRBV6-5	TRBJ1-2	TRBD1	NA	TGTGCCAGCACCCCGGGACAGGGGGTCTATGGCTACACCTTC	CASTPGQGVYGYTF
TRBV19	TRBJ2-7	NA	NA	TGTGCCAGTAGTATCGGACTTACCTACGAGCAGTACTTC	CASSIGLTYEQYF
TRBV12-3/TRBV12-4	TRBJ2-3	NA	NA	NA	CASSFWGTGTGYF
TRBV4-3	TRBJ1-1	NA	NA	TGCGCCAGCAGCCAAGATCTAGGGGCAGAGAACACTGAAGCTTTCTTT	CASSQDLGAENTEAFF
TRBV3-1/TRBV3-2	TRBJ1-2	NA	NA	TGTGCCAGCAGCCAAGGGGGGGTGGACTTGAGCTATGGCTACACCTTC	CASSQGGVDLSYGYTF
TRBV25-1	TRBJ2-2	TRBD1	NA	TGTGCCAGCAGTGAATCAGTGGGACAGCTAGGCACCGGGGAGCTGTTTTTT	CASSESVGQLGTGELFF
TRBV7-8	TRBJ2-3	TRBD2	NA	TGTGCCAGCAGCTCACCCCGTAGACTAGCGGGGCGCACAGATACGCAGTATTTT	CASSSPRRLAGRTDTQYF
TRBV5-1	TRBJ1-2	TRBD1	NA	TGCGCCAGCAGCTTAGGACAGGGGTCGGTTTGGAATGGCTACACCTTC	CASSLGQGSVWNGYTF
TRBV4-1	TRBJ1-4	TRBD1	NA	TGCGCCAGCAGTCCGGACAGGGGCCGCGCGGATGAAAAACTGTTTTTT	CASSPDRGRADEKLFF
TRBV10-3	TRBJ2-1	NA	once	TGTGCCATCAGTGACGCGGGAAAGGCGCACAATGAGCAGTTCTTC	CAISDAGKAHNEQFF
TRBV19	TRBJ1-2	NA	NA	TGTGCCAGTAGTACGGGTGGAGAGACTAACTATGGCTACACCTTC	CASSTGGETNYGYTF
TRBV4-3	TRBJ2-7	NA	NA	TGCGCCAGCAGCCAAGCTATACGGTCCTACGAGCAGTACTTC	CASSQAIRSYEQYF
TRBV3-1/TRBV3-2	TRBJ2-7	TRBD2	NA	TGTGCCAGCAGCCAGACCCGGGGGGACGAGCAGTACTTC	CASSQTRGDEQYF
TRBV5-6	TRBJ1-1	NA	NA	TGTGCCAGCAGCCCCCCGGGGGGCACTGAAGCTTTCTTT	CASSPPGGTEAFF
TRBV27	TRBJ1-1	NA	once	TGTGCCAGCAGTTTGATAGGACACTCGAACACTGAAGCTTTCTTT	CASSLIGHSNTEAFF
TRBV5-4	TRBJ2-7	TRBD2	NA	TGTGCCAGCAGCTTGATCGAGCGGGGATACGAGCAGTACTTC	CASSLIERGYEQYF